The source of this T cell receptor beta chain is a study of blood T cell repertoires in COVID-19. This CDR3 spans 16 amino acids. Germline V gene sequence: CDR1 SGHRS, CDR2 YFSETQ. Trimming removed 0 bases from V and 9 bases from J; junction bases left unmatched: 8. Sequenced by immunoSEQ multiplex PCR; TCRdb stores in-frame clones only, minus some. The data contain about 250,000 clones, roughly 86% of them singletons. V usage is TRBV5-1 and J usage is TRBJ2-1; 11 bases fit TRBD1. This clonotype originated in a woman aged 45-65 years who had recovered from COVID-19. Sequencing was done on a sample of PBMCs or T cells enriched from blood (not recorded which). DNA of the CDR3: TGCGCCAGCAGCTTGGGCGGACAGGGGGCGGGGGGTGAGCAGTTCTTC. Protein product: CASSLGGQGAGGEQFF.